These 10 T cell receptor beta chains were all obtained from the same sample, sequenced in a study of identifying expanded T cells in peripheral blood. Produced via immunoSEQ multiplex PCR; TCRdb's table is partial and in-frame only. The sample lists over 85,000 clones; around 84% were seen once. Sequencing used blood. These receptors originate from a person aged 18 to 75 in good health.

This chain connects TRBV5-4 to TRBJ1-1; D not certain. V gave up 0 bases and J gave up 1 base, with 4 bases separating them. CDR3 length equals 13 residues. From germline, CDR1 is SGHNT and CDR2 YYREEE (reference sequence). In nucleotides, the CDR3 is TGTGCCAGCAGCTTGGGAGGGAACACTGAAGCTTTCTTT. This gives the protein CASSLGGNTEAFF.

Here the CDR3 reads CASNGDRGYSNQPQHF. DNA of the CDR3: TGTGCCAGTAACGGGGACAGGGGCTATAGCAATCAGCCCCAGCATTTT. The rearrangement uses TRBV19 and TRBJ1-5; 10 positions agree with TRBD1. Germline-derived CDR1 and CDR2 are LNHDA and SQIVND (reference sequence). V gave up 7 bases and J gave up 0 bases; unmatched junction bases: 6. The CDR3 totals 16 residues.

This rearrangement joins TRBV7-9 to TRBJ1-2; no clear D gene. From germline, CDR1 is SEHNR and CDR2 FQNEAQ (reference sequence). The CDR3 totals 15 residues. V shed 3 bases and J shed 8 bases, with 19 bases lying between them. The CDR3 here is CASSFPLSNSAGYTF. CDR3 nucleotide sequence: TGTGCCAGCAGCTTTCCCTTAAGTAATTCCGCGGGCTACACCTTC.

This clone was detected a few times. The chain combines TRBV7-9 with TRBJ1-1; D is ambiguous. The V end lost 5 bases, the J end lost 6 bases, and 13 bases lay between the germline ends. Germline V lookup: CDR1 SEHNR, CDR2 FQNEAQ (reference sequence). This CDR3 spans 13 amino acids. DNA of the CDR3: TGTGCCAGCAGCCTACTAGTAGGTTCTGAAGCTTTCTTT. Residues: CASSLLVGSEAFF.

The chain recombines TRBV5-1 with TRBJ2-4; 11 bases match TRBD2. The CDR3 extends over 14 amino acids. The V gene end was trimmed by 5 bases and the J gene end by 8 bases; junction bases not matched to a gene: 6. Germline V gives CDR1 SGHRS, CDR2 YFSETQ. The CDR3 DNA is TGCGCCAGCAGACCGACTAGCGGGGTATACATTCAGTACTTC. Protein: CASRPTSGVYIQYF.

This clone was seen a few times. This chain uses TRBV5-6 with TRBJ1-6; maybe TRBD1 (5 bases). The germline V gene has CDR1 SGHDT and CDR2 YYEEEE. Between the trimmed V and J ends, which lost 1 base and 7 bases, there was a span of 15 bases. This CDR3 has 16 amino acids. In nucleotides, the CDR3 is TGTGCCAGCAGCTTGTATCCACCCGGGGGGAATTCACCCCTCCACTTT. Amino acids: CASSLYPPGGNSPLHF.

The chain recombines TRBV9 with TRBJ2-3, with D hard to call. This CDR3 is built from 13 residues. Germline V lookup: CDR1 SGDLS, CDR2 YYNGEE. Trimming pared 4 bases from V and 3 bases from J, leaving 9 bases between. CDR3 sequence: CASSLTSTDTQYF. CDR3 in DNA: TGTGCCAGCAGCCTCACATCGACAGATACGCAGTATTTT.

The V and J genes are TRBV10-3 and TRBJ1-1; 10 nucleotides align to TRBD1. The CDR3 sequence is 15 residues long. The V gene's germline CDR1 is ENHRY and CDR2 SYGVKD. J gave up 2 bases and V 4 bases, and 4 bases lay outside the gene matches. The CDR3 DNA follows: TGTGCCATCAGTGCGAGGACAGGGGGAAACACTGAAGCTTTCTTT. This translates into CAISARTGGNTEAFF.

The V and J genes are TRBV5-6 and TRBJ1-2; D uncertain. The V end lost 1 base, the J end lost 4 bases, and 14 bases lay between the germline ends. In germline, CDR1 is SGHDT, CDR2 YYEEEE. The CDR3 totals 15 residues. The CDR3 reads CASSLYTADPYGYTF. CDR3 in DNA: TGTGCCAGCAGCTTGTATACCGCAGACCCCTATGGCTACACCTTC. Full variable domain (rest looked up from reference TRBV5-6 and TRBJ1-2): DAGVTQSPTHLIKTRGQQVTLRCSPKSGHDTVSWYQQALGQGPQFIFQYYEEEERQRGNFPDRFSGHQFPNYSSELNVNALLLGDSALYLCASSLYTADPYGYTFGSGTRLTVV.

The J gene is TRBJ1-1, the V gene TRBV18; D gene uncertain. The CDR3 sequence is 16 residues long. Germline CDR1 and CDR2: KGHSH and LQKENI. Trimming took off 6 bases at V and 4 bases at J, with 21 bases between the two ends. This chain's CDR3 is CASSPNPGPGSTEAFF. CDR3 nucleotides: TGTGCCAGCTCCCCGAACCCCGGGCCGGGGAGCACTGAAGCTTTCTTT.